The 2 T cell receptor beta chains below come from one sample, sequenced in a study of post-analysis software for immune sequencing data. Notes on the study in general: A handful of TRBV segments were significantly more frequent in patients than in controls. TRBV5-6, TRBV5-1 and TRBV20-1 were among these segments.

Unique molecular identifiers were present in the TCR beta cDNA libraries. TCRdb re-called the PCR reads through MiXCR, storing one row per CDR3 protein. The repertoire holds some 700,000 distinct CDR3 sequences, with around 64% as singletons. These receptors' antigens are unknown. Specimen: blood. These receptors were obtained from a girl aged 2 to 9 with multiple sclerosis.

This clonotype has a handful of counts. The rearrangement joins TRBV4-1 to TRBJ2-3; D ambiguous. This CDR3 comprises 14 residues. The germline V and J ends were trimmed by 1 base and 4 bases, with 9 bases remaining between them. The germline V gene encodes CDR1 MGHRA and CDR2 YSYEKL. CDR3: CASSQVGTADTQYF. CDR3 nucleotides: TGCGCCAGCAGCCAAGTGGGAACGGCAGATACGCAGTATTTT.

This clonotype was recorded only once. DNA for the CDR3: TGTGCCAGCAGCCCGACTAGGTCCCGTCAAGAGACCCAGTACTTC. The encoded protein is CASSPTRSRQETQYF. The chain is built from TRBV12-3 or TRBV12-4 and TRBJ2-5, with D tentatively TRBD2 (6 bases). The CDR3 is 15 amino acids. The germline V and J ends were trimmed by 6 bases and 2 bases, with 16 bases remaining between them.